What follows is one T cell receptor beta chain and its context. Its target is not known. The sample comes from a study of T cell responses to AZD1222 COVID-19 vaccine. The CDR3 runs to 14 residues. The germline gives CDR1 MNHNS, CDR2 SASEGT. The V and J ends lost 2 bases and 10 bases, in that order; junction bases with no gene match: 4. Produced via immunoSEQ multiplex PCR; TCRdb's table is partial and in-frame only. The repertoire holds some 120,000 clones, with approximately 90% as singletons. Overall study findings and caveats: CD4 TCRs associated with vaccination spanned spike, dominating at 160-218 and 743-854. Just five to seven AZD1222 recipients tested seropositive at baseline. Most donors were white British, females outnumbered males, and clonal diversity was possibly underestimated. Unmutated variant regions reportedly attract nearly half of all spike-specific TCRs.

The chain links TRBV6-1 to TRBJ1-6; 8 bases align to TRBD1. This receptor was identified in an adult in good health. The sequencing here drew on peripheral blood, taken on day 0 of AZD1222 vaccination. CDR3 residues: CASSENRGWSPLHF. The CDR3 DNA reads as TGTGCCAGCAGTGAAAACAGGGGGTGGTCACCCCTCCACTTT.